This TCR beta chain derives from a study of T cell changes during pregnancy in multiple sclerosis. Per the germline V gene, CDR1 is ENHRY and CDR2 is SYGVKD. The CDR3 runs 13 residues. Germline trimming cut 11 bases from V and 8 bases from J; bases unmatched to any gene: 8. Assay: immunoSEQ multiplex PCR; the TCRdb copy retains only in-frame clones and omits some. This sample yields approximately 41,000 clones, of which approximately 91% are seen a single time; roughly 1.4% belongs to the top ten. This receptor was taken from a female donor with multiple sclerosis, enrolled in a pregnancy study. The rearrangement joins TRBV10-3 to TRBJ2-1; TRBD1 aligns across 11 bases. The sequencing sample was made of PBMCs (not recorded whether the cells were cultured). For the CDR3, the DNA is TGTGCCCACCGGGACAGGGGGTTGGATGAGCAGTTCTTC. Amino acids: CAHRDRGLDEQFF.